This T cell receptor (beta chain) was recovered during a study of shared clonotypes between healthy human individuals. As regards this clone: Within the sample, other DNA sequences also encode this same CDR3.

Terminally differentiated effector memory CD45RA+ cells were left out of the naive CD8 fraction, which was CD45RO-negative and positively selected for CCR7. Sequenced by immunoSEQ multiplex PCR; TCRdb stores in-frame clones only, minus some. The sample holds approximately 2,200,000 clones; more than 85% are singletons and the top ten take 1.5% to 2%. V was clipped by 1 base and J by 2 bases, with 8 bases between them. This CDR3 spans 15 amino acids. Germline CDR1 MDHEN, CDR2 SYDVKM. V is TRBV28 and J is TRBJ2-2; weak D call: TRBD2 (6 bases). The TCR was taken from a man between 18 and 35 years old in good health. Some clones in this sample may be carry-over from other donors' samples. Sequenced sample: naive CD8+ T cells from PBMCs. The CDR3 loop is CASSLLGLNTGELFF. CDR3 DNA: TGTGCCAGCAGTTTATTGGGACTCAACACCGGGGAGCTGTTTTTT.